This T cell receptor (beta chain) was sequenced in a study of OX40 agonist ivuxolimab in advanced cancers. Across the whole study: Enrolled patients in dose escalation had cancers that were hepatocellular carcinoma, melanoma, renal cell or head and neck cancer. Enrollees could have had prior anti-PD-1, anti-PD-L1 or anti-CTLA-4 therapy, which 40% had received. Study results and limitations: It was also the case that some nonresponders had low normalized T-cell clonal expansion.

The CDR3 covers 15 residues. V dropped 5 bases and J dropped 2; count of bases not matched to a gene: 7. Germline-derived CDR1 and CDR2 are MNHEY and SVGAGI. Some clones are missing from TCRdb's copy, which holds only in-frame ones; the method was immunoSEQ multiplex PCR. This sample carries just under 80,000 clones, about nine tenths of them seen once, and the ten largest clones take 0.3% to 0.45%. Concerning this clone itself: Antigen unknown.

Sample: CD4+ or CD8+ T cells sorted from blood, taken in a trial of the OX40 agonist ivuxolimab. The receptor was derived from an adult with an advanced solid tumor such as melanoma, head and neck, liver or kidney cancer. The chain has TRBV6-5 and TRBJ2-7, with 9 bases aligning to TRBD1. The CDR3 region is CASSLPGQGTYEQYF. Here the CDR3 DNA reads TGTGCCAGCAGTCTACCGGGACAGGGTACCTACGAGCAGTACTTC.